This T cell receptor beta chain was found in a study of CD8+ T cells in alopecia areata. The study's findings and limits: Just one nonresponder means the tie between baseline CD8+ expansion and response stays uncertain.

Treatment here: oral pan-JAK inhibitor, 5-10 mg twice daily. Both peripheral blood and punch biopsies of lesional scalp skin were obtained from patients who had alopecia areata. The CDR3 spans 13 residues. Germline V CDR1 and CDR2: MNHEY, SVGAGI. J gave up 9 bases and V 5 bases, and 6 bases lay outside the gene matches. A note on this clone: The antigen is unknown.

RNA was extracted and reverse transcribed into cDNA as the sequencing template. Measured with immunoSEQ multiplex PCR; TCRdb has only the in-frame clones, and not every one. The table includes about 76,000 clones, roughly 70% detected once. The receptor was isolated from a human donor with alopecia areata. V gene TRBV6-5 combines with J gene TRBJ2-1, with 8 bases fitting TRBD1. The sequencing here drew on CD8+ T cells sorted from blood, taken at week 24, from a patient treated with tofacitinib. The CDR3 region has the DNA TGTGCCAGCAGTCTTGGACAGGGCGGTGAGCAGTTCTTC. Translation: CASSLGQGGEQFF.